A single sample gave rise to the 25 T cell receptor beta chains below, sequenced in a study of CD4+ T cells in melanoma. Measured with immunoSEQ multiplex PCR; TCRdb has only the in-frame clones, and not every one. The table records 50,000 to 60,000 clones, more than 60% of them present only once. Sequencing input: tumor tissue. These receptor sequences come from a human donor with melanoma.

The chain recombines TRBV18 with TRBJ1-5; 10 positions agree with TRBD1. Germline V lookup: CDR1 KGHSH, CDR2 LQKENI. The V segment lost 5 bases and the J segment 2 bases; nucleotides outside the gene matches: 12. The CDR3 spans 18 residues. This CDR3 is CASSVRGIGTGGNQPQHF. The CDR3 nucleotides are TGTGCCAGCTCAGTGCGCGGTATTGGGACAGGGGGCAATCAGCCCCAGCATTTT.

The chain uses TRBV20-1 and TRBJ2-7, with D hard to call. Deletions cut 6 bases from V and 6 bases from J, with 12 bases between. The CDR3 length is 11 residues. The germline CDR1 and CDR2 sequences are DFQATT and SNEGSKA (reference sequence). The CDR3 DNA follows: TGCAGTGCCCAACAGCCAACCGAGCAGTACTTC. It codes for CSAQQPTEQYF.

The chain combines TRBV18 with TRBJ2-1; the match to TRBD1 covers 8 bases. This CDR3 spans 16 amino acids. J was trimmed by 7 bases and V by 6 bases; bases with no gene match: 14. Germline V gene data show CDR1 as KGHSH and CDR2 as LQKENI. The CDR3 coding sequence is TGTGCCAGCTCGAGGATTTCGGGACAGGTCATGAATGAGCAGTTCTTC. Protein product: CASSRISGQVMNEQFF.

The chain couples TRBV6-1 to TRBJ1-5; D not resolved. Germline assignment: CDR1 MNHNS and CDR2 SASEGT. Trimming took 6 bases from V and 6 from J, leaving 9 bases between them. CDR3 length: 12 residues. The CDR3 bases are TGTGCCAGCAGGGTAGGTACTCAGCCCCAGCATTTT. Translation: CASRVGTQPQHF.

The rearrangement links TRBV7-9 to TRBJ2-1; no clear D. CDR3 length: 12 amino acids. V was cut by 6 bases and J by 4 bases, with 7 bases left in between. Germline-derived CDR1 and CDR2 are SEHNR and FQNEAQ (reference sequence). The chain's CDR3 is CASREWYNEQFF. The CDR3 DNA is TGTGCCAGCAGGGAATGGTACAATGAGCAGTTCTTC.

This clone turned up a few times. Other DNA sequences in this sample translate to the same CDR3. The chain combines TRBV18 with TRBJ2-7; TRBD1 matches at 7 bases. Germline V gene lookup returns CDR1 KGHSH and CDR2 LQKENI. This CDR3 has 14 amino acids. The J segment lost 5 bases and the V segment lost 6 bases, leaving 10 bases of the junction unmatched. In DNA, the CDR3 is TGTGCCAGCTCCCAAGACAGGGATTTCAACGAGCAGTACTTC. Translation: CASSQDRDFNEQYF.

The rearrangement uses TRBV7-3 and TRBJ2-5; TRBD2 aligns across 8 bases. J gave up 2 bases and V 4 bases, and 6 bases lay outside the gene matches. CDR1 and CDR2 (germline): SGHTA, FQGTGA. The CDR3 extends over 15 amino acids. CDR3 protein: CASSWLAGIQETQYF. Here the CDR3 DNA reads TGTGCCAGCAGCTGGTTAGCGGGGATACAAGAGACCCAGTACTTC.

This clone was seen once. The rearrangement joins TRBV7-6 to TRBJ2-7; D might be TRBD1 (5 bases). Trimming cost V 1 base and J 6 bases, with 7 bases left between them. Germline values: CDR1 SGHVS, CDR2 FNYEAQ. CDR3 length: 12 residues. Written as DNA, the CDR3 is TGTGCCAGCAGCTTAGTAAGGGGCGAGCAGTACTTC. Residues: CASSLVRGEQYF.

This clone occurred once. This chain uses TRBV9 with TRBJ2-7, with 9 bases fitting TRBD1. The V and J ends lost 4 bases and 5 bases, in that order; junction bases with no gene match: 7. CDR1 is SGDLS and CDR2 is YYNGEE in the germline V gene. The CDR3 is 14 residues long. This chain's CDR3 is CASSPYTGGNEQYF. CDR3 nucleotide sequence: TGTGCCAGCAGCCCATATACAGGGGGCAACGAGCAGTACTTC.

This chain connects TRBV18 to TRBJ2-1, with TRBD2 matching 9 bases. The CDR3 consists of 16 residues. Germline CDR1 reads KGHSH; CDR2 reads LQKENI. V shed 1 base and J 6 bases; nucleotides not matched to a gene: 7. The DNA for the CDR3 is TGTGCCAGCTCACCACTATCTAGCGGGAACGGCAATGAGCAGTTCTTC. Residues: CASSPLSSGNGNEQFF.

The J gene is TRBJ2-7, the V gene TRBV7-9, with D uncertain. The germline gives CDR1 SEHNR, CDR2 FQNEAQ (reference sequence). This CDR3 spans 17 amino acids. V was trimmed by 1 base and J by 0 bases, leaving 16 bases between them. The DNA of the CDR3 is TGTGCCAGCAGCTTAGTAGGTCAGACAAAGGGCTCCTACGAGCAGTACTTC. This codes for CASSLVGQTKGSYEQYF.

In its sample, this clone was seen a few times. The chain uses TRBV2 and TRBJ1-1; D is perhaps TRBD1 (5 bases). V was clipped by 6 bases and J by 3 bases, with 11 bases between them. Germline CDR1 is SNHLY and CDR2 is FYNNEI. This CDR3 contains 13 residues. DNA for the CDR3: TGTGCCAGCAGCTCCCGGGGGTACACTGAAGCTTTCTTT. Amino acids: CASSSRGYTEAFF. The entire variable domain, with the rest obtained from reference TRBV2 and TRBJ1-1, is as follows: EPEVTQTPSHQVTQMGQEVILRCVPISNHLYFYWYRQILGQKVEFLVSFYNNEISEKSEIFDDQFSVERPDGSNFTLKIRSTKLEDSAMYFCASSSRGYTEAFFGQGTRLTVV.

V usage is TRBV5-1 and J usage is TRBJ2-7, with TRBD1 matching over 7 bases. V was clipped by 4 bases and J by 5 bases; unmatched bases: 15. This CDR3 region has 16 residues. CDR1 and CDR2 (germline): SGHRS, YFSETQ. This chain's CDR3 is CASSTSTGQGVDEQYF. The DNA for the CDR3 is TGCGCCAGCAGCACCTCGACAGGGCAAGGAGTAGACGAGCAGTACTTC.

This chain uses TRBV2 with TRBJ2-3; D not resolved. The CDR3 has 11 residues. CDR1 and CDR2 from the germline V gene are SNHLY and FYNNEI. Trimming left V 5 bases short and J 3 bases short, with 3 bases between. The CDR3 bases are TGTGCCAGCAGTAGTACAGATACGCAGTATTTT. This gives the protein CASSSTDTQYF.

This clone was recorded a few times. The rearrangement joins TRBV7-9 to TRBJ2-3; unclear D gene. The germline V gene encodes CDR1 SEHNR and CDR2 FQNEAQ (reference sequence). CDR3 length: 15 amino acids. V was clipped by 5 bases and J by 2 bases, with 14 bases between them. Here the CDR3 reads CASSPTRTITDTQYF. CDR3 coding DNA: TGTGCCAGCAGCCCCACGAGGACGATCACAGATACGCAGTATTTT.

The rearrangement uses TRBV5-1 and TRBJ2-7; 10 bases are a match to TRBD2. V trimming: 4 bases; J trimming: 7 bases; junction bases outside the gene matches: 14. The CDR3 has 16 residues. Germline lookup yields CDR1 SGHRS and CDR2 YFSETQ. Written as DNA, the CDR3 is TGCGCCAGCAGCCCCACGGAGCTAGCGGGGGCGGGAGAGCAGTACTTC. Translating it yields CASSPTELAGAGEQYF.

For the CDR3, the DNA is TGTGCCAGCAGTTCGCACAGATCGAATGAAAAACTGTTTTTT. Translating it yields CASSSHRSNEKLFF. The chain is built from TRBV27 and TRBJ1-4; no firm D call. Looked up from germline, CDR1 is MNHEY and CDR2 is SMNVEV (reference sequence). Trimming pared 4 bases from V and 5 bases from J, leaving 11 bases between. The CDR3 loop spans 14 amino acids. Combining the CDR3 with reference TRBV27 and TRBJ1-4 gives the whole variable domain EAQVTQNPRYLITVTGKKLTVTCSQNMNHEYMSWYRQDPGLGLRQIYYSMNVEVTDKGDVPEGYKVSRKEKRNFPLILESPSPNQTSLYFCASSSHRSNEKLFFGSGTQLSVL.

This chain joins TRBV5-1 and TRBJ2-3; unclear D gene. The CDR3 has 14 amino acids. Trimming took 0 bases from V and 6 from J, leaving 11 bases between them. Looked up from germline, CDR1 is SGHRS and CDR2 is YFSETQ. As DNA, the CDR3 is TGCGCCAGCAGCTTGGCCGTGAGCGTTGATACGCAGTATTTT. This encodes CASSLAVSVDTQYF.

The CDR3 region is CASSTGTGSSNQPQHF. The CDR3 DNA reads TGTGCCAGTAGTACCGGGACAGGGTCGAGCAATCAGCCCCAGCATTTT. This sequence joins TRBV19 and TRBJ1-5, with TRBD1 matching 9 bases. Looked up from germline, CDR1 is LNHDA and CDR2 is SQIVND (reference sequence). J lost 1 base, V lost 4 bases, and 5 bases had no gene match. The CDR3 sequence is 16 residues long.

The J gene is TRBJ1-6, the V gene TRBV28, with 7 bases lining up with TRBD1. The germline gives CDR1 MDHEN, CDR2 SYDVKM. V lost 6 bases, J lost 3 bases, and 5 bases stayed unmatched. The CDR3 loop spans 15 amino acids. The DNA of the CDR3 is TGTGCCAGCAGAGAGACAGGGAGCTATAATTCACCCCTCCACTTT. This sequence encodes CASRETGSYNSPLHF.

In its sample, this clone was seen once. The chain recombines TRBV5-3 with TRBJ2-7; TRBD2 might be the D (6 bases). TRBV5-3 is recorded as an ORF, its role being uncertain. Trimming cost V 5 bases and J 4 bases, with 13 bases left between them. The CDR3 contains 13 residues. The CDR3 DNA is TGTGCCAGAAGATTTAGGGGAGGTTACGAGCAGTACTTC. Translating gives CARRFRGGYEQYF.

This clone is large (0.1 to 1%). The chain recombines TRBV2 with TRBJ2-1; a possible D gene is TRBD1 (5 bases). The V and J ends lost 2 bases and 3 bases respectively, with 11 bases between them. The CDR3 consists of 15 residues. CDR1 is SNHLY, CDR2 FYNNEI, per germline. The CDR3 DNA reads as TGTGCCAGCAGTGAAAGCCAGGGTTACTACAATGAGCAGTTCTTC. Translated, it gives CASSESQGYYNEQFF.

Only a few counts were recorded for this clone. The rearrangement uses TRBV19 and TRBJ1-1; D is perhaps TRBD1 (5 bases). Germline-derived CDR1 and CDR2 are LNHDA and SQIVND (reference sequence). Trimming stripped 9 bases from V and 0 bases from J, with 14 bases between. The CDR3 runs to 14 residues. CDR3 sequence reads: CASSFGQVNTEAFF. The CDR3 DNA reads TGTGCCAGCTCCTTTGGACAAGTGAACACTGAAGCTTTCTTT.

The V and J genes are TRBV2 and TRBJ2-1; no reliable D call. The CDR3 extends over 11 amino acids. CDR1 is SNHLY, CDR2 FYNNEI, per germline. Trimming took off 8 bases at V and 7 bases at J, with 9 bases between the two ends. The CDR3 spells CASHPGNEQFF. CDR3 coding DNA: TGTGCCAGCCACCCCGGGAATGAGCAGTTCTTC.

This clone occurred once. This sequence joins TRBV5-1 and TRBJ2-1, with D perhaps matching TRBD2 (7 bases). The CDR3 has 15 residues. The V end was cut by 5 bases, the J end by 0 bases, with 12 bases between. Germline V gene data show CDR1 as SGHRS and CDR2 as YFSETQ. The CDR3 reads CASRGGGVSYNEQFF. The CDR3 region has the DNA TGCGCCAGCAGGGGCGGGGGCGTCTCCTACAATGAGCAGTTCTTC.